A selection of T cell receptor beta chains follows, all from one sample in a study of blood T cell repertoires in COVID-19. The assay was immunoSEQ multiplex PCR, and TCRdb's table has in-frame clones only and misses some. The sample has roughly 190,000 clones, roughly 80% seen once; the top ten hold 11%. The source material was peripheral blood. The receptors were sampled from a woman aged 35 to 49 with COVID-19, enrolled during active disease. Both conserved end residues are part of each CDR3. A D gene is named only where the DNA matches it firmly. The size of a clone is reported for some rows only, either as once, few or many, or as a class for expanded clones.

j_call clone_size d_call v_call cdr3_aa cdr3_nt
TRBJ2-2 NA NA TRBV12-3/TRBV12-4 CASSTSSGELFF TGTGCCAGCAGCACCTCTAGCGGGGAGCTGTTTTTT
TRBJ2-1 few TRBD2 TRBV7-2 CASSFRLAGVAGEQFF TGTGCCAGCAGCTTTAGACTAGCGGGAGTGGCAGGTGAGCAGTTCTTC
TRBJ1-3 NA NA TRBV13 CASSLIRDGNTIYF TGTGCCAGCAGCTTAATCAGGGATGGAAACACCATATATTTT
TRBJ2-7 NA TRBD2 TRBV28 CASSKAGALSYEQYF TGTGCCAGCAGCAAAGCGGGAGCCTTATCCTACGAGCAGTACTTC
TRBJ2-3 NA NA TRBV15 CATSRPTLEGILGDTQYF TGTGCCACCAGCAGACCAACGCTGGAGGGCATCCTGGGGGATACGCAGTATTTT
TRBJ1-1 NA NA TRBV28 CASSFGETTEAFF TGTGCCAGCAGTTTCGGGGAGACCACTGAAGCTTTCTTT
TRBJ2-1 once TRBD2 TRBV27 CASSWGLSYNEQFF TGTGCCAGCAGCTGGGGACTATCCTACAATGAGCAGTTCTTC
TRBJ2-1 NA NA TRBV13 CASSLRLQGKNEQFF TGTGCCAGCAGCTTACGGTTACAGGGTAAGAATGAGCAGTTCTTC
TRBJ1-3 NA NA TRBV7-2 CASSSLSGNTIYF TGTGCCAGCAGCTCCCTCTCTGGAAACACCATATATTTT
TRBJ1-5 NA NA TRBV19 CASSLRQYSNQPQHF TGTGCCAGTAGTCTTCGACAGTATAGCAATCAGCCCCAGCATTTT
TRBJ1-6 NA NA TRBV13 CASSLARGTFSSYNSPLHF TGTGCCAGCAGCTTAGCCCGGGGAACTTTCAGCTCCTATAATTCACCCCTCCACTTT
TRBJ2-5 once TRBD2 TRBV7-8 CASSVLAAKETQYF TGTGCCAGCAGCGTACTAGCGGCTAAAGAGACCCAGTACTTC
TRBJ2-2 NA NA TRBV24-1 CATSDAETGELFF TGTGCCACCAGTGATGCAGAAACCGGGGAGCTGTTTTTT
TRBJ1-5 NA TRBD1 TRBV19 CASSAAGQGSQPQHF TGTGCCAGTAGTGCTGCCGGACAGGGAAGTCAGCCCCAGCATTTT
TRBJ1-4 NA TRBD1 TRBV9 CASSVGTDNEKLFF TGTGCCAGCAGCGTTGGGACAGACAATGAAAAACTGTTTTTT
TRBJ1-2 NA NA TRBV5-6 CASSGLRGSNYGYTF TGTGCCAGCAGCGGGCTCAGGGGCTCAAACTATGGCTACACCTTC
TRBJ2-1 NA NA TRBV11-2 CASSQNRVNEQFF TGTGCCAGCAGCCAAAACAGGGTGAATGAGCAGTTCTTC
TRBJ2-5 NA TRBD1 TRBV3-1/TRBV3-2 CASSQGTGHQETQYF TGTGCCAGCAGCCAAGGGACAGGACACCAAGAGACCCAGTACTTC
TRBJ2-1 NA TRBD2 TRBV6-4 CASSGLAGGDEQFF TGTGCCAGCAGTGGACTAGCGGGAGGTGATGAGCAGTTCTTC
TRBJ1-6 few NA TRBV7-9 CASSLSGGNSPLHF TGTGCCAGCAGCTTAAGCGGGGGTAATTCACCCCTCCACTTT
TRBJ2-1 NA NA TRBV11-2 CASSFPYNEQFF TGTGCCAGCAGCTTTCCTTACAATGAGCAGTTCTTC
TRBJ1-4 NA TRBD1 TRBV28 CASSPDREVEKLFF TGTGCCAGCAGTCCAGACAGGGAAGTCGAAAAACTGTTTTTT
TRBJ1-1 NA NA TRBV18 CASSPLRGDTEAFF TGTGCCAGCTCACCGCTGCGGGGTGACACTGAAGCTTTCTTT
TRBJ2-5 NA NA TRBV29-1 CSVVLAEETQYF TGCAGCGTTGTATTAGCAGAAGAGACCCAGTACTTC